This TCR beta chain was sequenced during a study of shared clonotypes between healthy human individuals. On the study more broadly: The cohort comprised a couple of women and a few men. Their ages spanned 18 to 49 years.

At deep level, the assay was performed. Generated by immunoSEQ multiplex PCR, the TCRdb table keeps only in-frame clones and is missing some. The data show some 2,500,000 clones, 85% to 95% seen once. General study results and limits: Around 4.7% was the fraction of naive CD4 clonotypes found shared across a handful of donors. Rarefaction demonstrated incomplete sorted-subset sequencing despite large depth.

As for this clone: The antigen is unknown.

V was pared by 2 bases and J by 5 bases, with 15 bases between. Germline-derived CDR1 and CDR2 are MNHNS and SASEGT. The CDR3 length is 15 residues. Sequencing used naive CD4+ T cells from PBMCs. As for subset: CD45RA+ positively selected. The chain is built from TRBV6-1 and TRBJ1-1, with D perhaps TRBD1 (5 bases). The clonotype originates from a man aged 18 to 30 in good health. Some clones in this sample may be carry-over from other donors' samples. CDR3 in amino acids: CASSETGAGATEAFF. Written as DNA, the CDR3 is TGTGCCAGCAGTGAAACAGGCGCTGGGGCGACTGAAGCTTTCTTT.